These T cell receptor beta chains were read from a single sample in a study of T cells after posttransplantation cyclophosphamide. Sequencing was performed with immunoSEQ multiplex PCR; in TCRdb, only in-frame clones are kept and a portion is missing. The sample consists of about 9,100 clones, 98% of them appearing once. Sequencing used naive CD8+ T cells sorted from PBMCs. Receptor source: a man aged 45-65 years in good health, CMV-negative, and a related stem cell transplant donor. Each CDR3 is given with its conserved first and last residue. Fields, in order: D gene, V gene, CDR3 protein. D genes are given only for firm matches.

d_gene: TRBD2; v_gene: TRBV10-3; CDR3aa: CAISESAGGYNEQFF
d_gene: TRBD1; v_gene: TRBV5-1; CDR3aa: CASSLDKLQGSPASPDYEQYF
d_gene: TRBD2; v_gene: TRBV27; CDR3aa: CASSKVAGGPYEQYF
d_gene: .; v_gene: TRBV19; CDR3aa: CASSGRENSNQPQHF
d_gene: TRBD1; v_gene: TRBV15; CDR3aa: CATSSWTGGDLEFF
d_gene: .; v_gene: TRBV6-1; CDR3aa: CASRGDRMNTEAFF
d_gene: .; v_gene: TRBV7-3; CDR3aa: CASSLAGVPYNSPLHF
d_gene: TRBD1; v_gene: TRBV7-9; CDR3aa: CASSPWTGYNEQFF
d_gene: TRBD1; v_gene: TRBV9; CDR3aa: CASSVEGQGIYNEQFF
d_gene: TRBD2; v_gene: TRBV18; CDR3aa: CASSPPLAGGDLYEQYF
d_gene: .; v_gene: TRBV27; CDR3aa: CASIAGTREQFF
d_gene: TRBD2; v_gene: TRBV30; CDR3aa: CAYGREAQEDTQYF
d_gene: TRBD1; v_gene: TRBV7-9; CDR3aa: CASRRGDRPSEAFF
d_gene: .; v_gene: TRBV6-5; CDR3aa: CASSGGTPRDEQFF
d_gene: .; v_gene: TRBV6-6; CDR3aa: CASSSNTGELFF
d_gene: TRBD1; v_gene: TRBV2; CDR3aa: CASRIQGATNEKLFF
d_gene: TRBD1; v_gene: TRBV9; CDR3aa: CASSVGRGLYGYTF
d_gene: .; v_gene: TRBV9; CDR3aa: CASSVASGNYGYTF
d_gene: .; v_gene: TRBV2; CDR3aa: CASSGEMKAFF
d_gene: .; v_gene: TRBV7-6; CDR3aa: CASSLELNQPQHF
d_gene: TRBD1; v_gene: TRBV2; CDR3aa: CASSDRGPLYEQYF
d_gene: .; v_gene: TRBV9; CDR3aa: CASSEPPSNTEAFF
d_gene: .; v_gene: TRBV2; CDR3aa: CASNAHHLRGIGNTIYF
d_gene: .; v_gene: TRBV9; CDR3aa: CASSVDRDLNEKLFF
d_gene: .; v_gene: TRBV7-8; CDR3aa: CASSESPAGHYEQYF
d_gene: TRBD2; v_gene: TRBV5-1; CDR3aa: CASSLGVGLAPPEQYF
d_gene: .; v_gene: TRBV7-9; CDR3aa: CASSLTAGSYEQYF
d_gene: TRBD1; v_gene: TRBV7-6; CDR3aa: CASSPQGAWNTEAFF
d_gene: TRBD1; v_gene: TRBV27; CDR3aa: CASIFSSGTGARGNQPQHF
d_gene: TRBD1; v_gene: TRBV30; CDR3aa: CAWSAGQGAEETQYF
d_gene: TRBD1; v_gene: TRBV9; CDR3aa: CASSAQARGLQETQYF
d_gene: TRBD2; v_gene: TRBV6-1; CDR3aa: CASSGVALAAYNEQFF
d_gene: .; v_gene: TRBV15; CDR3aa: CATQDGYYSNQPQHF
d_gene: .; v_gene: TRBV7-9; CDR3aa: CASSPPGGGRTEAFF
d_gene: .; v_gene: TRBV5-6; CDR3aa: CASSAENSPLHF
d_gene: TRBD2; v_gene: TRBV9; CDR3aa: CASSVADRGETDTQYF
d_gene: TRBD2; v_gene: TRBV19; CDR3aa: CATSGREDTQYF
d_gene: TRBD1; v_gene: TRBV15; CDR3aa: CATSFRDRGLYEQYF
d_gene: .; v_gene: TRBV27; CDR3aa: CASSQTRGIMGYGYTF
d_gene: .; v_gene: TRBV9; CDR3aa: CASSVYRVSDTQYF
d_gene: TRBD1; v_gene: TRBV6-6; CDR3aa: CASSRGTGGPYEQYF
d_gene: .; v_gene: TRBV2; CDR3aa: CASRAMTDDYNSPLHF
d_gene: .; v_gene: TRBV18; CDR3aa: CASSPRRETYTDTQYF
d_gene: TRBD2; v_gene: TRBV10-3; CDR3aa: CAISETSGMSNEQFF
d_gene: TRBD1; v_gene: TRBV6-1; CDR3aa: CASSIQGADNQPQHF
d_gene: .; v_gene: TRBV7-9; CDR3aa: CASSGTGTPWVGEQFF
d_gene: .; v_gene: TRBV5-4; CDR3aa: CASSFKIGGRYEQYF
d_gene: TRBD1; v_gene: TRBV7-9; CDR3aa: CASQGAPNYGYTF
d_gene: TRBD1; v_gene: TRBV29-1; CDR3aa: CSVEDQGPGGETQYF
d_gene: .; v_gene: TRBV7-2; CDR3aa: CASSHGGYTF
d_gene: TRBD1; v_gene: TRBV5-1; CDR3aa: CASSVNRDRGHEQFF
d_gene: .; v_gene: TRBV27; CDR3aa: CASSLWLSSPEAFF
d_gene: .; v_gene: TRBV10-3; CDR3aa: CAISELGVVEQFF
d_gene: TRBD1; v_gene: TRBV6-5; CDR3aa: CASSPPGQIYGYTF